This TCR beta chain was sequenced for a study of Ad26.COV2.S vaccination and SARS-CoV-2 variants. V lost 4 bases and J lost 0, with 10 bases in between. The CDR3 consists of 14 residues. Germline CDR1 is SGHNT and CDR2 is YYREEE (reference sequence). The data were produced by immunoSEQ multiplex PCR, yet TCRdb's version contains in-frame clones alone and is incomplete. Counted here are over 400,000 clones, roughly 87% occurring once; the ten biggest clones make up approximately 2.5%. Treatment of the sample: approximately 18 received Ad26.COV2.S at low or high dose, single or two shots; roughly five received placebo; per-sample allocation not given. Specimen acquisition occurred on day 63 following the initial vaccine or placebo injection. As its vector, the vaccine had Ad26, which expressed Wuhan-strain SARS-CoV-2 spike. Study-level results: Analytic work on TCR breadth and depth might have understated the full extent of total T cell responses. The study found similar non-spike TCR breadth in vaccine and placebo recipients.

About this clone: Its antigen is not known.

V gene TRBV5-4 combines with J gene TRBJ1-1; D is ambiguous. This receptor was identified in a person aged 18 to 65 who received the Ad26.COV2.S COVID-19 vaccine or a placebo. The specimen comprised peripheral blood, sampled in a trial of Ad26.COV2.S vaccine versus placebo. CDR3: CASSPGRVNTEAFF. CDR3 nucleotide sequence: TGTGCCAGCAGCCCCGGGCGGGTGAACACTGAAGCTTTCTTT.